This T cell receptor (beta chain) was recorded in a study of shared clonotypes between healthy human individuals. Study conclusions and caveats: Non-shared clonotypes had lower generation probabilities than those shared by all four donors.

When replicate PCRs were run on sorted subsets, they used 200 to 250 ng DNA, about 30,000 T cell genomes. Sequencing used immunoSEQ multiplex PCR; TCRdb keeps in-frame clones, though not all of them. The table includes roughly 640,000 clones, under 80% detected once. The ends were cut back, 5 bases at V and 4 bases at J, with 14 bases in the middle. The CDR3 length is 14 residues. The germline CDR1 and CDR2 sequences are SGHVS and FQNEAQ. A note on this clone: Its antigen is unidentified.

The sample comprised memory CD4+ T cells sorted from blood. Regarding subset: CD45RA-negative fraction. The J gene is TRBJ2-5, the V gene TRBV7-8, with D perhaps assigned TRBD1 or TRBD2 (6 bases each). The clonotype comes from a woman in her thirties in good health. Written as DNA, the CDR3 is TGTGCCAGCAGCCTCCCGGGGGCCCCAGAGACCCAGTACTTC. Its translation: CASSLPGAPETQYF.